The clone carrying this T cell receptor beta chain was seen a few times. Its target is not known. Diagnostic assessment was based on clinical symptoms, serum thyroxine and TRAb, thyroid ultrasound and orbital computed tomography. This entry belongs to a study of T cells in Graves' hyperthyroidism and ophthalmopathy. Study findings and constraints: Ophthalmopathy prediction by the model preceded onset by a median about 6 months. Blood also carried most thyroid clonotypes expanded above 0.001.

Authors of the study amplified TCR beta CDR3 regions from RNA transcripts. First-round RT-PCR targeting the TCR CDR3 was performed with the HTBI primer set. TCRdb fed the multiplex PCR reads into MiXCR, producing one record per CDR3 protein. There are hundreds of thousands of distinct CDR3 sequences in the sample; roughly 15% occur only once, and roughly 10% lies in the top ten. The germline gives CDR1 LGHDT, CDR2 YNNKEL (reference sequence). This CDR3 spans 14 amino acids. With 6 bases removed from V and 4 bases from J, the gap between germline ends came to 15 bases. This chain connects TRBV3-1 to TRBJ2-5; D tentatively reads TRBD1 or TRBD2 (7 bases each). The TCR was taken from a woman under 30 with Graves' hyperthyroidism. Sequenced material: blood. The CDR3 nucleotides read TGTGCCAGCAGTCCCGACAGGGAGGGAGAGACCCAGTACTTC. It codes for CASSPDREGETQYF.